One and the same sample provided the 4 T cell receptor beta chains below, sequenced in a study of identifying expanded T cells in peripheral blood. Profiling relied on immunoSEQ multiplex PCR, and the TCRdb table lists in-frame clones only, not all of them. The table includes approximately 130,000 clones, 86% detected once. The sequencing input was blood. These receptors all come from a person aged 18 to 75 in good health.

This chain connects TRBV10-3 to TRBJ2-3; 9 positions match TRBD1. Germline V gene data show CDR1 as ENHRY and CDR2 as SYGVKD. Trimming removed 8 bases from V and 5 bases from J; junction bases left unmatched: 5. This CDR3 has 13 residues. CDR3 sequence (DNA): TGTGCCATCCAACAGGGGGCCGAAGATACGCAGTATTTT. It specifies CAIQQGAEDTQYF.

The chain uses TRBV10-3 and TRBJ2-2; D possibly corresponds to TRBD2 (6 bases). CDR3 size: 17 residues. Per the germline V gene, CDR1 is ENHRY and CDR2 is SYGVKD. Trimming pared 3 bases from V and 1 base from J, leaving 15 bases between. The chain's CDR3 is CAISDRGAPRNTGELFF. The CDR3, as DNA: TGTGCCATCAGTGATCGCGGGGCGCCACGGAACACCGGGGAGCTGTTTTTT.

This clone was seen only a few times. DNA for the CDR3: TGTGCCAGCAGCCGGACTGGGGGGCTCAATGAGCAGTTCTTC. The encoded protein is CASSRTGGLNEQFF. The rearrangement links TRBV7-9 to TRBJ2-1, with D possibly being TRBD1 or TRBD2 (6 bases each). V was clipped by 5 bases and J by 6 bases, with 14 bases between them. The germline CDR1 and CDR2 sequences are SEHNR and FQNEAQ (reference sequence). CDR3 size: 14 residues.

This clone was seen a handful of times. The chain carries TRBV7-9 and TRBJ1-1, with a tentative D call TRBD1 (5 bases). The germline gives CDR1 SEHNR, CDR2 FQNEAQ (reference sequence). The V end was cut by 7 bases, the J end by 5 bases, with 17 bases between. This CDR3 has 14 residues. The CDR3 bases are TGTGCCAGCATCCCAAGCGGGGCGAGAACTGAAGCTTTCTTT. Its protein is CASIPSGARTEAFF.